These 7 T cell receptor beta chains were all obtained from the same sample, sequenced in a study of T cells in Graves' hyperthyroidism and ophthalmopathy. RNA transcripts provided the source from which TCR beta CDR3 regions were amplified. An initial round of RT-PCR targeting the TCR CDR3 relied on the HTBI primer set. One entry per CDR3 protein, called by TCRdb with MiXCR from the multiplex PCR reads. The sample carries 150,000 or so distinct CDR3 sequences, 9.4% recorded once. Sequenced sample: blood. The receptors originated from a woman in her late teens or twenties with Graves' hyperthyroidism that later progressed to Graves' ophthalmopathy.

This clonotype was seen many times. The V call is TRBV12-3 or TRBV12-4, the J call TRBJ1-2, with 9 bases lining up with TRBD1. The J segment lost 8 bases and the V segment lost 5 bases, leaving 6 bases of the junction unmatched. The CDR3 extends over 13 amino acids. This CDR3 reads CASSRGQGDGYTF. DNA for the CDR3: TGTGCCAGCAGTAGGGGACAGGGAGACGGCTACACCTTC.

The CDR3 sequence: CASNLGGLNTEAFF. The CDR3 nucleotides read TGTGCCAGCAACCTGGGGGGGCTGAACACTGAAGCTTTCTTT. V gene TRBV5-6 combines with J gene TRBJ1-1, with TRBD1 as a possible D gene (6 bases). Per germline, CDR1 SGHDT and CDR2 YYEEEE. The CDR3 loop spans 14 amino acids. Trimming removed 6 bases from V and 0 bases from J, with 12 bases in between.

In its sample, this clonotype was seen many times. The V call is TRBV27, the J call TRBJ2-5; 12 nucleotides line up with TRBD2. J gave up 7 bases and V 6 bases, and 12 bases lay outside the gene matches. The CDR3 sequence is 16 residues long. Germline V gives CDR1 MNHEY, CDR2 SMNVEV (reference sequence). This chain's CDR3 is CASSQTSGRHPGTQYF. In nucleotides, the CDR3 is TGTGCCAGCAGCCAAACTAGCGGGAGGCATCCGGGGACCCAGTACTTC.

This clonotype has a count of ten or more. The chain joins TRBV29-1 to TRBJ1-3; unclear D gene. Germline CDR1 and CDR2: SQVTM and ANQGSEA. V lost 4 bases to trimming and J lost 5 bases, with 9 bases between them. The CDR3 consists of 12 residues. Written as DNA, the CDR3 is TGCAGCGTTGTGGCTGGGAGAAACACCATATATTTT. This translates into CSVVAGRNTIYF.

This clonotype was detected ten times or more. The gene calls are TRBV20-1 and TRBJ1-1, with D possibly TRBD1 on 6 matching bases. V dropped 0 bases and J dropped 0 bases, with 14 bases sitting between them. The CDR3 is 16 amino acids. Per the germline V gene, CDR1 is DFQATT and CDR2 is SNEGSKA (reference sequence). DNA for the CDR3: TGCAGTGCTAGAGATGCGCCGGGGGCAGTGAACACTGAAGCTTTCTTT. This encodes CSARDAPGAVNTEAFF.

There are many counts of this clonotype. Here the CDR3 reads CSSPGGGETQYF. The CDR3 DNA sequence: TGCAGCTCGCCGGGGGGCGGCGAGACCCAGTACTTC. This chain joins TRBV20-1 and TRBJ2-5; D is perhaps TRBD2 (7 bases). The CDR3 contains 12 residues. CDR1 and CDR2 (germline): DFQATT, SNEGSKA (reference sequence).

This clonotype showed up just a few times. The genes are TRBV7-9 and TRBJ2-5; D gene unclear. V was shortened by 2 bases and J by 7 bases, with 8 bases between the two germline ends. Per germline, CDR1 SEHNR and CDR2 FQNEAQ (reference sequence). The CDR3 has 12 amino acids. The CDR3 reads CASSLMAMTQYF. CDR3 nucleotides: TGTGCCAGCAGCTTAATGGCTATGACCCAGTACTTC.